This T cell receptor (beta chain) was profiled in a study of CD8 T cells in ankylosing spondylitis (dated by TCRdb to between 2016 and 2019). At the level of the whole study: The study profiled T cell receptor beta repertoires in healthy donors and ankylosing spondylitis patients to find disease-linked TCR variants. The full study cohort was made up of about 24 ankylosing spondylitis patients and 108 healthy donors. Peripheral blood was sampled, and synovial fluid was additionally collected from ankylosing spondylitis patients. General conclusions and limits of the study: The disease-linked clones were reported as significantly enriched in matched synovial fluid samples from ankylosing spondylitis patients. Some motif variants had previously been reported in the synovial fluid and blood of reactive arthritis patients, which suggests shared mechanisms of disease initiation. In peripheral blood, the disease-linked clones were found at relatively low frequencies and had a CD8+ phenotype. Blood from ankylosing spondylitis patients appeared to be characterized by a TCR beta motif composed of 7 to 9 highly homologous amino acid variants.

Trimming costs V 1 base and J 2 bases, and their ends lie 10 bases apart. From the cysteine through the phenylalanine, the CDR3 covers 14 amino acids. CDR3 DNA only is kept here, 42 bases in frame from base 1. From a lookup of the germline V gene (reference sequence), CDR1 and CDR2 are DFQATT and SNEGSKA. In this sample, this clonotype turned up many times. Its antigen remains unidentified. No much larger clone is present one base from it, and per-base qualities are unavailable. TCRdb shows the sequencer as Illumina HiSeq 2500. Quantitative 5'-RACE with molecular barcodes was the method used to prepare the TCR beta libraries. As for the authors' bioinformatics: Disease-linked TCR variants were identified with a new computational method built on a probabilistic model of VDJ rearrangement. Starting from the raw public reads, TCRdb applied fastp trimming at Q25, assembled clones with MiXCR and retained in-frame beta chains. Under each unique CDR3 protein, matching rows form one entry showing the most common genes and DNA. The V and J calls here are based on TCRdb, not the publication. Present in this sample are 310,000 or so distinct CDR3 sequences, 20% of which were seen just once. The ten largest clones take up around 8% of the sample.

The material sequenced was blood, either unsorted or a sorted T cell fraction (not recorded which). The clonotype comes from a male donor with ankylosing spondylitis or in good health (not recorded which). In this chain, TRBV20-1 is recombined with TRBJ2-3, and the D gene may be TRBD2, 6 bases matching. The sequenced DNA is TGCAGTGCTAGAGCGGGGGAACCCACAGATACGCAGTATTTT. Its protein reads: CSARAGEPTDTQYF.